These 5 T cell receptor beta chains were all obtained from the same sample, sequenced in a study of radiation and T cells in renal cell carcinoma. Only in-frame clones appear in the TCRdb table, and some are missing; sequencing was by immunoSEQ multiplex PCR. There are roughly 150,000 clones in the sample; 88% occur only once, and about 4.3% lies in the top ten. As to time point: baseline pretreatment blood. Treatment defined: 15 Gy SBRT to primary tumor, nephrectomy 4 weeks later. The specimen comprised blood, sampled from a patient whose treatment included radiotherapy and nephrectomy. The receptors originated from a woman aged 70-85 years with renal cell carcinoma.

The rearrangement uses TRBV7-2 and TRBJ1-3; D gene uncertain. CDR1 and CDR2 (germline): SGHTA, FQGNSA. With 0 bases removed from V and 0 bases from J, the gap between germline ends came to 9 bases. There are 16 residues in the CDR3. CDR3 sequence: CASSLAAVDSGNTIYF. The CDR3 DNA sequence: TGTGCCAGCAGCTTAGCGGCAGTCGACTCTGGAAACACCATATATTTT.

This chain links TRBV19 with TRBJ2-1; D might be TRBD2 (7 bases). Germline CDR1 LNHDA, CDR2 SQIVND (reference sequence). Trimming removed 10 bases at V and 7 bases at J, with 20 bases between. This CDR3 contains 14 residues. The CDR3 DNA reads TGTGCCACCCTACGAGGGGGAGGGACGAATGAGCAGTTCTTC. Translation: CATLRGGGTNEQFF.

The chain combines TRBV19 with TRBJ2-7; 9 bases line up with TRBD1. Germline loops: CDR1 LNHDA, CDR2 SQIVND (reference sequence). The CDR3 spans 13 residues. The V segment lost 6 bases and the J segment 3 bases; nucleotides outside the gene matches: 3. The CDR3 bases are TGTGCCAGTAGGGGGACAGGGTTCTACGAGCAGTACTTC. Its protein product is CASRGTGFYEQYF.

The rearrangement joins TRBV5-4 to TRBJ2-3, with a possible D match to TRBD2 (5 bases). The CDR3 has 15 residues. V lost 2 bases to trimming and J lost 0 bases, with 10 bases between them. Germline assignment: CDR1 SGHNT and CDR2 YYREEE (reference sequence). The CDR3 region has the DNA TGTGCCAGCAGCTTTTCGACTACCAGCACAGATACGCAGTATTTT. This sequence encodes CASSFSTTSTDTQYF.

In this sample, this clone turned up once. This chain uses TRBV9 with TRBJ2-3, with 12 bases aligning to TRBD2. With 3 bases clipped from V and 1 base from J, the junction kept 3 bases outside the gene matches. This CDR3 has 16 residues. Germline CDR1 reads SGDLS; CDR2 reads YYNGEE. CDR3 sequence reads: CASSARLAGGTDTQYF. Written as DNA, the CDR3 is TGTGCCAGCAGCGCCCGACTAGCGGGAGGCACAGATACGCAGTATTTT.